This entry describes one TCR beta chain. Its antigen is unknown. Qualities for individual bases were not recorded, and no much larger clone is one base off. Trimming at the junction amounts to 2 bases on V and 3 bases on J, and the germline ends lie 8 bases apart. The cysteine opens and the phenylalanine closes a CDR3 of 14 amino acids. Kept here is only the CDR3 DNA, which spans 42 bases and is read in frame from base 1. Per the germline V gene, SGDLS is the CDR1 and YYNGEE is the CDR2. All donors were healthy Caucasians. Three pairs of female monozygotic twins, all aged 18 to 29 years, made up the twin cohort. RNA for TCR libraries was isolated from peripheral blood mononuclear cells. The data stem from a study of identical twins (dated by TCRdb to about 2016). About the study as a whole: The study deep-sequenced TCR alpha and beta repertoires from monozygotic twins, unrelated adults of various ages and cord blood to test whether fetal clonotypes persist. Replicate twin experiments were performed at different times using different library preparation protocols to rule out contamination.

The library was made by 5' RACE. Data came from an Illumina HiSeq 2000. Template switching added a universal primer binding site, and the final cDNA carried a unique molecular identifier that allowed TCR cDNA molecules to be counted accurately. Specific primers in the conserved constant-segment region were used to synthesize first-strand cDNA for the TCR alpha and beta chains. To control for contamination, every cDNA library carried two barcodes: a SMART-Mk sample barcode plus Illumina barcodes. TruSeq adapter sequences, together with Illumina sample barcodes, were added in two successive PCR steps. TCR alpha and beta cDNA libraries were sequenced on the Illumina HiSeq platform with custom primers. The published analysis was carried out like this. Raw reads were processed with MiGEC to extract unique molecular identifiers, and MiXCR was used to determine CDR3 positions. Recombination models were inferred per individual with the repgenHMM and IGoR tools using an EM algorithm. Shared clonotype analysis was performed with the tcR package in R, normalizing sharing by the product of cloneset sizes. Out-of-frame nonproductive sequences were analyzed to study raw recombination free of thymic and clonal selection effects. The public sequencing data were trimmed at Q25 with fastp and processed into clonotypes with MiXCR by TCRdb, which kept only in-frame beta chains. CDR3 protein duplicates are merged, each entry listing the most common genes and DNA. TCRdb, not the authors, supplied the V and J calls. This sample lists about 900,000 distinct CDR3 sequences; roughly an eighth were detected once. The top ten clonotypes cover roughly 1.5% of the sample.

Overall study results and their limits: In monozygotic twins, out-of-frame TCR alpha sharing was systematically underestimated by recombination models, although the models agreed with sharing between unrelated individuals. Invariant T cells such as MAIT and iNKT could partly confound zero-insertion analyses, although diverse VJ usage argued against such confounding for most clonotypes. Compared with coincidental sharing between unrelated individuals, out-of-frame TCR alpha sequences shared between twins showed an excess of sequences with low generation probability. Excess twin sharing in beta out-of-frame sequences was weaker because fewer shared sequences lowered the signal-to-noise ratio. Because the same donors could not be followed over many years, the conclusions depended on cross-sectional statistical analysis. Abundant cord blood beta clonotypes carried fewer insertions; young adult naive repertoires showed a weaker similar trend, while memory repertoires showed none.

These data also featured in a second study, about yellow fever vaccine responses in identical twins. The second paper further reports: According to the authors, the vaccine-induced T cell response in identical twins seemed to be partly convergent and partly specific to each individual. Focusing on identical twins, the study followed the T cell clones that responded to the vaccine, and did so with precision.

Input material: PBMCs. The TCR was taken from a woman under 30 in good health. The rearrangement combines TRBV9 with TRBJ2-2; 6 matching bases give a weak D call of TRBD1. The nucleotides read TGTGCCAGCAGCGTGTCAGGGGACACCGGGGAGCTGTTTTTT. Its translation reads: CASSVSGDTGELFF.